These 19 T cell receptor beta chains originate from one sample sequenced in a study of T cells in Graves' hyperthyroidism and ophthalmopathy. Regions amplified from RNA transcripts were the TCR beta CDR3 regions. During a first-round RT-PCR of the TCR CDR3, the HTBI primer set was used. TCRdb processed the multiplex PCR reads anew with MiXCR; each CDR3 protein has one entry. The data contain 300,000 to 450,000 distinct CDR3 sequences, roughly 20% of them singletons. Sequenced sample: blood. These receptor sequences come from a man in his late teens or twenties with Graves' ophthalmopathy.

This clonotype was seen at least ten times. The chain employs TRBV5-1 and TRBJ1-5; no firm D call. The CDR3 runs to 15 residues. Germline V gene sequence: CDR1 SGHRS, CDR2 YFSETQ. The germline V and J ends were trimmed by 4 bases and 0 bases, with 11 bases remaining between them. CDR3 coding DNA: TGCGCCAGCAGCCAGGACGGATATAGCAATCAGCCCCAGCATTTT. Its protein product is CASSQDGYSNQPQHF.

This clonotype was counted at least ten times. V and J are TRBV6-1 and TRBJ1-1; no definite D call. The length of the CDR3 is 15 residues. The germline V and J ends were trimmed by 6 bases and 0 bases, with 14 bases remaining between them. The germline CDR1 and CDR2 sequences are MNHNS and SASEGT. The CDR3: CASSKTGNLNTEAFF. The CDR3 region has the DNA TGTGCCAGCAGCAAGACGGGGAATTTGAACACTGAAGCTTTCTTT.

This clonotype was detected a few times. The chain is built from TRBV29-1 and TRBJ2-3; D gene uncertain. This CDR3 contains 11 residues. Trimming shortened V by 2 bases and J by 2 bases, and 2 bases separated the two germline ends. CDR1 and CDR2 (germline): SQVTM, ANQGSEA. As DNA, the CDR3 is TGCAGCGTTGAAAACACAGATACGCAGTATTTT. It is translated as CSVENTDTQYF.

The gene calls are TRBV6-5 and TRBJ2-7, with 8 bases lining up with TRBD1. Germline CDR1 and CDR2: MNHEY and SVGAGI. This CDR3 region has 13 residues. The V segment lost 7 bases and the J segment 4 bases; nucleotides outside the gene matches: 6. The DNA of the CDR3 is TGTGCCAGCACCCTCCGGGACAGGTACGAGCAGTACTTC. Its protein product is CASTLRDRYEQYF.

This clonotype was counted many times. The chain carries TRBV5-1 and TRBJ1-1, with 7 bases identical to TRBD1. The CDR3 length is 14 residues. Germline CDR1 and CDR2: SGHRS and YFSETQ. Germline trimming cut 1 base from V and 4 bases from J; bases unmatched to any gene: 4. Here the CDR3 reads CASSLIPGGTEAFF. The CDR3 DNA reads TGCGCCAGCAGCTTGATACCAGGGGGCACTGAAGCTTTCTTT.

In its sample, this clonotype was seen once. The genes are TRBV29-1 and TRBJ2-3, with 9 bases identical to TRBD1. V trimming: 4 bases; J trimming: 3 bases; junction bases outside the gene matches: 2. This CDR3 is built from 13 residues. The V gene's germline CDR1 is SQVTM and CDR2 ANQGSEA. The CDR3 DNA sequence: TGCAGCGTTGTAGGACAGGGGACAGATACGCAGTATTTT. Translated, it gives CSVVGQGTDTQYF.

This sequence joins TRBV18 and TRBJ2-5; 10 nucleotides agree with TRBD1. CDR3 size: 16 residues. Germline values: CDR1 KGHSH, CDR2 LQKENI. V shed 3 bases, J shed 1 base, and the junction held 5 bases outside the gene matches. The CDR3 bases are TGTGCCAGCTCACCCCCTAGGACAGGGGGCCAAGAGACCCAGTACTTC. This gives the protein CASSPPRTGGQETQYF.

This clonotype came up many times. V and J are TRBV20-1 and TRBJ1-2; no firm D call. This CDR3 spans 11 amino acids. Trimming pared 5 bases from V and 11 bases from J, leaving 15 bases between. Per germline, CDR1 DFQATT and CDR2 SNEGSKA (reference sequence). The chain's CDR3 is CSALELWWYTF. In DNA form, the CDR3 reads TGCAGTGCTTTGGAACTATGGTGGTACACCTTC.

This clonotype has just a few counts. The V gene is TRBV28, the J gene TRBJ2-2; D tentatively reads TRBD1 or TRBD2 (6 bases each). Germline V gives CDR1 MDHEN, CDR2 SYDVKM. This CDR3 is built from 15 residues. Trimming took 2 bases from V and 4 from J, leaving 11 bases between them. The CDR3 reads CASSLTGAFTGELFF. CDR3 nucleotide sequence: TGTGCCAGCAGTTTAACGGGGGCATTCACCGGGGAGCTGTTTTTT. The variable domain in full, completed from reference TRBV28 and TRBJ2-2, reads DVKVTQSSRYLVKRTGEKVFLECVQDMDHENMFWYRQDPGLGLRLIYFSYDVKMKEKGDIPEGYSVSREKKERFSLILESASTNQTSMYLCASSLTGAFTGELFFGEGSRLTVL.

This clonotype was recorded a few times. The rearrangement uses TRBV10-1 and TRBJ2-2, with D perhaps TRBD1 or TRBD2 (5 bases each). Trimming stripped 6 bases from V and 1 base from J, with 12 bases between. CDR3 length: 15 amino acids. Germline CDR1 reads WNHNN; CDR2 reads SYGVQD (reference sequence). CDR3 sequence: CASSTGPLNTGELFF. The DNA of the CDR3 is TGCGCCAGCAGCACGGGACCGCTGAACACCGGGGAGCTGTTTTTT.

This clonotype was seen a few times. The rearrangement uses TRBV9 and TRBJ2-3; D possibly corresponds to TRBD1 (6 bases). Trimming stripped 3 bases from V and 3 bases from J, with 14 bases between. The CDR3 consists of 15 residues. CDR1 is SGDLS, CDR2 YYNGEE, per germline. CDR3 DNA: TGTGCCAGCAGCGAGGGCACCGGGACAACAGATACGCAGTATTTT. It yields the protein CASSEGTGTTDTQYF.

At least ten counts were recorded for this clonotype. CDR3 DNA: TGTGCCAGCAGCTTAGGGTTCGGGGTCCTCATGAACACTGAAGCTTTCTTT. Amino acid sequence: CASSLGFGVLMNTEAFF. V usage is TRBV7-8 and J usage is TRBJ1-1; unclear D gene. The CDR3 runs 17 residues. CDR1 is SGHVS, CDR2 FQNEAQ, per germline. Trimming stripped 1 base from V and 0 bases from J, with 15 bases between.

This clonotype was found many times. The rearrangement links TRBV13 to TRBJ2-7; the D gene is possibly TRBD1 (6 bases). V lost 5 bases to trimming and J lost 9 bases, with 23 bases between them. The CDR3 is 15 amino acids. Looked up from germline, CDR1 is PRHDT and CDR2 is FYEKMQ (reference sequence). This CDR3 is CASSLSPLPDSWQYF. The CDR3, as DNA: TGTGCCAGCAGCCTAAGCCCCCTCCCGGACAGCTGGCAGTACTTC.

This clonotype was seen at least ten times. The V and J genes are TRBV11-2 and TRBJ2-2; D possibly corresponds to TRBD1 (5 bases). This CDR3 has 16 amino acids. Trimming took 5 bases from V and 7 from J, leaving 20 bases between them. Germline V lookup: CDR1 SGHAT, CDR2 FQNNGV. In DNA, the CDR3 is TGTGCCAGCAGCCCCGGAAAGATAGCAAGGGGCGGGGAGCTGTTTTTT. It translates to CASSPGKIARGGELFF.

This clonotype has a count of ten or more. J is TRBJ1-5 and V is TRBV27; perhaps TRBD1 as D (6 bases). V dropped 4 bases and J dropped 4 bases, with 17 bases sitting between them. CDR1 is MNHEY and CDR2 is SMNVEV in the germline V gene (reference sequence). The CDR3 runs to 16 residues. The CDR3 here is CASSSEQGKGNQPQHF. CDR3 nucleotides: TGTGCCAGCAGTTCGGAACAGGGTAAAGGGAATCAGCCCCAGCATTTT.

This sequence joins TRBV12-5 and TRBJ2-3; possibly TRBD2 for D (7 bases). V gave up 5 bases and J gave up 2 bases, with 14 bases separating them. The CDR3 loop spans 15 amino acids. Germline V gene sequence: CDR1 LGHNT, CDR2 FRNRAP. CDR3 protein: CASGRGGADTDTQYF. CDR3 bases: TGTGCTAGTGGTAGGGGGGGGGCCGACACAGATACGCAGTATTTT.

This clonotype was seen only a few times. This sequence joins TRBV4-1 and TRBJ2-7; D uncertain. Germline CDR1 and CDR2: MGHRA and YSYEKL. The V end lost 1 base, the J end lost 5 bases, and 6 bases lay between the germline ends. The CDR3 sequence is 12 residues long. The CDR3 nucleotides are TGCGCCAGCAGCCAAGTTAATCACGAGCAGTACTTC. Its translation is CASSQVNHEQYF.

On this clonotype: A much larger clone lies a single base off, so this may be a read error. CDR3 sequence (DNA): TGTGCCAGCAGCCTTCAGGGGGGGCCGGATACGCAGTATTTT. This gives the protein CASSLQGGPDTQYF. The V call is TRBV14, the J call TRBJ2-3; D may correspond to TRBD1 or TRBD2 (7 bases each). CDR1 and CDR2 (germline): SGHDN, FVKESK. The CDR3 loop spans 14 amino acids. V lost 4 bases and J lost 6, with 14 bases in between.

Ten or more counts support this clonotype. The chain uses TRBV12-3 or TRBV12-4 and TRBJ2-7; D uncertain. Trimming removed 7 bases from V and 7 bases from J, with 17 bases in between. The CDR3 runs to 13 residues. The DNA for the CDR3 is TGTGCCAGCACCCTGTCATACCGGCGGGAGCAGTACTTC. Translated, it gives CASTLSYRREQYF.